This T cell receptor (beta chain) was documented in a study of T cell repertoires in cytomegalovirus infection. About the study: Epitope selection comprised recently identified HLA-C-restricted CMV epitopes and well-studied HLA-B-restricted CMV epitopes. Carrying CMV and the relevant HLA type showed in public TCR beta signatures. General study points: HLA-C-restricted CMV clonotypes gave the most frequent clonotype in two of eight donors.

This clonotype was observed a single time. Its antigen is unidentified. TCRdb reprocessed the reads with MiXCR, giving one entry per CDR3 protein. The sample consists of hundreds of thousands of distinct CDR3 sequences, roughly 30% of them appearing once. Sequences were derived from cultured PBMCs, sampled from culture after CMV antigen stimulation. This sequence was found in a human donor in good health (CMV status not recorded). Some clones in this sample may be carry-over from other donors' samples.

The CDR3 bases are TGCAGTGCTAGAGATCTCCGGCTAGCGGAAGAGACCCAGTACTTC. It is translated as CSARDLRLAEETQYF. The genes are TRBV20-1 and TRBJ2-5; 7 nucleotides match TRBD2. Germline-derived CDR1 and CDR2 are DFQATT and SNEGSKA (reference sequence). The V gene end was trimmed by 0 bases and the J gene end by 3 bases; junction bases not matched to a gene: 7. There are 15 residues in the CDR3.